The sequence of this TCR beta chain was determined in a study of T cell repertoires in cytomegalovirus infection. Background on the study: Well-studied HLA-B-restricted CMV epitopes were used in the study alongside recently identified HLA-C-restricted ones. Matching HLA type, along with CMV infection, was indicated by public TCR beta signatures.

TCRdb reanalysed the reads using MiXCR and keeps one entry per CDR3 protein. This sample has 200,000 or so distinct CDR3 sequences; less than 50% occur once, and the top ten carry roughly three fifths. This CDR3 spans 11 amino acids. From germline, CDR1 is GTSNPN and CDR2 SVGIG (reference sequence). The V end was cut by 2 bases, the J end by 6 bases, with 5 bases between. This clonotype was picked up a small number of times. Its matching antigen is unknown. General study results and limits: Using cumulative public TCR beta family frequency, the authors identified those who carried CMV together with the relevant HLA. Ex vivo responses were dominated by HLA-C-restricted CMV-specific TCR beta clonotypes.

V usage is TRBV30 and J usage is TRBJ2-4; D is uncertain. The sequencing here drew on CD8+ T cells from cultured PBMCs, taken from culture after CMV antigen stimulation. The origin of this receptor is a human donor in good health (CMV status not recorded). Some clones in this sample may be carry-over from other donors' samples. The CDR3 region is CAWSYRNIQYF. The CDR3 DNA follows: TGTGCCTGGAGTTACAGAAACATTCAGTACTTC.